Below, one T cell receptor (beta chain) is given with its context. Authors' processing steps: By means of reference gene primer amplification, nucleated cell counts were estimated. Here immunoSEQ multiplex PCR was the method, and the copy in TCRdb shows in-frame clones only, minus some. That table is the source of V, J and clone size, and D and trimming were worked out from the DNA. The sample consists of approximately 150,000 clones, 79% of them appearing once. The sample is drawn from a study of blood T cell repertoires in COVID-19. Study information: Sites in the United States, Italy and Spain provided acute and convalescent COVID-19 samples. Nucleic acid was either cDNA or gDNA, and it came from T cells, B-cell-depleted T cells, or PBMCs.

Seattle researchers signed up patients amid active infection and tracked them longitudinally. The V gene end was trimmed by 5 bases and the J gene end by 0 bases; junction bases not matched to a gene: 9. Germline assignment: CDR1 SEHNR and CDR2 FQNEAQ (reference sequence). The CDR3 sequence is 16 residues long. The sequenced sample was peripheral blood. The sequence was collected from a woman in her fifties or sixties with COVID-19, enrolled during active disease. V gene TRBV7-9 combines with J gene TRBJ2-7; 8 nucleotides match TRBD1. The CDR3 DNA sequence: TGTGCCAGCAGCCAGCCCAGGGGGCGATCCTCCTACGAGCAGTACTTC. Its protein product is CASSQPRGRSSYEQYF.